A selection of T cell receptor beta chains follows, all from one sample in a study of blood T cell repertoires in COVID-19. The protocol was immunoSEQ multiplex PCR, while the TCRdb copy is restricted to in-frame clones and leaves out a portion. This table has about 320,000 clones, around nine tenths appearing once. Sequenced: PBMCs or T cells enriched from blood (not recorded which). The receptors come from a woman aged 25 to 39 who had been exposed to COVID-19. CDR3s leave out the opening cysteine and the closing phenylalanine or tryptophan. A D gene is named only where the DNA matches it firmly.

v_call: TRBV7-9
d_call: -
cdr3_aa: ASSLQIQKNTEAF

v_call: TRBV7-6
d_call: -
cdr3_aa: ASSRDIDQPQH

v_call: TRBV7-6
d_call: -
cdr3_aa: ASSLEGGQMNTEAF

v_call: TRBV2
d_call: -
cdr3_aa: ASSEGAYGYT

v_call: TRBV21-1
d_call: -
cdr3_aa: ASSKVGIGQGNRNSPLH

v_call: TRBV11-2
d_call: -
cdr3_aa: ASSLGQLYEQY

v_call: TRBV6-1
d_call: -
cdr3_aa: ASSEEAGLPYNEQF

v_call: TRBV11-1
d_call: -
cdr3_aa: ASSRAGGKAF

v_call: TRBV5-1
d_call: -
cdr3_aa: ASSLVGGGSTEAF

v_call: TRBV11-2
d_call: -
cdr3_aa: ASSFPLYGYT

v_call: TRBV5-4
d_call: TRBD1
cdr3_aa: ASSPNRGQGALTEAF

v_call: TRBV14
d_call: -
cdr3_aa: ASSHLGEATNRHEQY

v_call: TRBV2
d_call: TRBD1
cdr3_aa: ASSGTVNRGDTQY

v_call: TRBV7-6
d_call: TRBD1
cdr3_aa: ASSPVRDSVTTTNEKLF

v_call: TRBV2
d_call: TRBD1
cdr3_aa: ATRRGPNYGYT

v_call: TRBV29-1
d_call: TRBD1
cdr3_aa: SVSDRAPSFVKLF

v_call: TRBV7-3
d_call: TRBD2
cdr3_aa: ASSLTGSGLDSEQY

v_call: TRBV15
d_call: -
cdr3_aa: ATSRVQGPSYGYT

v_call: TRBV4-3
d_call: -
cdr3_aa: ASSQDLTSYEQY

v_call: TRBV5-1
d_call: TRBD1
cdr3_aa: ASSSLPGQNNEKLF

v_call: TRBV25-1
d_call: -
cdr3_aa: ASSGWFGGSDNEKLF

v_call: TRBV5-1
d_call: -
cdr3_aa: ASSPFGSSSTEAF

v_call: TRBV19
d_call: -
cdr3_aa: ASSLSGGFNQPQH

v_call: TRBV6-2/TRBV6-3
d_call: -
cdr3_aa: ASSPSGRGSYEQY

v_call: TRBV7-2
d_call: TRBD2
cdr3_aa: ASSPSRGGATYEQY

v_call: TRBV6-5
d_call: TRBD1
cdr3_aa: ASRLGQGYGYT

v_call: TRBV5-1
d_call: TRBD2
cdr3_aa: ASSLVGGGATDTQY

v_call: TRBV4-1
d_call: TRBD1
cdr3_aa: ASSGGDRATDTQY